A selection of T cell receptor beta chains follows, all from one sample in a study of PD-L1 blockade in urothelial cancer. Generated by immunoSEQ multiplex PCR, the TCRdb table keeps only in-frame clones and is missing some. In the table there are about 88,000 clones, more than 85% of which are singletons. Sample: PBMCs, taken around atezolizumab (anti-PD-L1) treatment. The receptors come from a man aged 55 to 70 with urothelial cancer. CDR3s include the opening cysteine and the closing phenylalanine or tryptophan. Each record gives: D gene, J gene, V gene, CDR3 protein. A D gene is named only where the DNA matches it firmly.

>NA|TRBJ1-1|TRBV18
CASSPYRDTEAFF
>TRBD2|TRBJ2-1|TRBV7-2
CASSELAGGHYNEQFF
>TRBD2|TRBJ2-4|TRBV7-2
CASSRYAGTSGSKNIQYF
>TRBD2|TRBJ2-1|TRBV30
CARKTLAGDLSSYNEQFF
>TRBD2|TRBJ2-2|TRBV30
CASRLAGSYTGELFF
>NA|TRBJ2-1|TRBV19
CATGVLANEQFF
>NA|TRBJ1-4|TRBV15
CATSRESGEQEKLFF
>NA|TRBJ1-1|TRBV15
CAAGQRYGNTEAFF
>TRBD1|TRBJ2-3|TRBV10-3
CATRGQDTDTQYF
>TRBD1|TRBJ2-4|TRBV6-6
CASSQPGQSIQYF
>NA|TRBJ2-3|TRBV5-1
CASSLGGSSTDTQYF
>NA|TRBJ2-5|TRBV7-9
CASSLGADQETQYF
>TRBD2|TRBJ2-3|TRBV6-1
CASSEFQRGGDTQYF
>TRBD1|TRBJ2-7|TRBV15
CATSRGGTESSYEQYF
>NA|TRBJ2-2|TRBV7-9
CASREWTANTGELFF
>NA|TRBJ2-6|TRBV7-2
CASSSTILNVLTF
>TRBD1|TRBJ2-7|TRBV18
CASSPPSGQGARGYF
>NA|TRBJ2-7|TRBV28
CASSSRQISYEQYF
>NA|TRBJ2-7|TRBV5-1
CASSPHREGYEQYF